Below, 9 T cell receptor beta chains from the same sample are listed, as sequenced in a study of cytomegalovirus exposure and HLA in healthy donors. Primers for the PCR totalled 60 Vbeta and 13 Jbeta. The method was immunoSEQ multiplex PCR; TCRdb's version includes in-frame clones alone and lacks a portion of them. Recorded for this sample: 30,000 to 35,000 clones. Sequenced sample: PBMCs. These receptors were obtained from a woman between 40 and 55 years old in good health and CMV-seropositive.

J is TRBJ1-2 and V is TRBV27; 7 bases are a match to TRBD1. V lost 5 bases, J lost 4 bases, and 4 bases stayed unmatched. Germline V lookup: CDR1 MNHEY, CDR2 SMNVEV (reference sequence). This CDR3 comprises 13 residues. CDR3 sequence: CASSPGTVYGYTF. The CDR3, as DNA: TGTGCCAGCAGTCCCGGGACAGTCTATGGCTACACCTTC.

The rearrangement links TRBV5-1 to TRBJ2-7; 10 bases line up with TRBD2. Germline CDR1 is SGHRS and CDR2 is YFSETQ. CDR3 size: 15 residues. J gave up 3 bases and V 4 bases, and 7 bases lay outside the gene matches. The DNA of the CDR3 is TGCGCCAGCAGCCCCGGGACTAGCGTAAGCTACGAGCAGTACTTC. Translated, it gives CASSPGTSVSYEQYF. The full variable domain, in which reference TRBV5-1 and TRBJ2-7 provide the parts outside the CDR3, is KAGVTQTPRYLIKTRGQQVTLSCSPISGHRSVSWYQQTPGQGLQFLFEYFSETQRNKGNFPGRFSGRQFSNSRSEMNVSTLELGDSALYLCASSPGTSVSYEQYFGPGTRLTVT.

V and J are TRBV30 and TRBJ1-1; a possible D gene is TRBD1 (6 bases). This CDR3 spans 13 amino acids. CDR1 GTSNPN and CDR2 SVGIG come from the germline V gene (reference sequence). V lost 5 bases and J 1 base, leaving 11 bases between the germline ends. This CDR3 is CAWLEQGNTEAFF. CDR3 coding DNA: TGTGCCTGGTTAGAACAGGGGAACACTGAAGCTTTCTTT. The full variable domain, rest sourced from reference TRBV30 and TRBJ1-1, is SQTIHQWPATLVQPVGSPLSLECTVEGTSNPNLYWYRQAAGRGLQLLFYSVGIGQISSEVPQNLSASRPQDRQFILSSKKLLLSDSGFYLCAWLEQGNTEAFFGQGTRLTVV.

Here the CDR3 reads CASSSGTANEQFF. The CDR3 bases are TGTGCCAGCAGCTCCGGGACTGCCAATGAGCAGTTCTTC. V gene TRBV7-3 combines with J gene TRBJ2-1; TRBD2 is a possible D gene (6 bases). The ends were cut back, 4 bases at V and 6 bases at J, with 10 bases in the middle. CDR1 and CDR2 from the germline V gene are SGHTA and FQGTGA. The CDR3 is made up of 13 amino acids. Using reference TRBV7-3 and TRBJ2-1 for the parts outside the CDR3, the full variable domain is GAGVSQTPSNKVTEKGKYVELRCDPISGHTALYWYRQSLGQGPEFLIYFQGTGAADDSGLPNDRFFAVRPEGSVSTLKIQRTERGDSAVYLCASSSGTANEQFFGPGTRLTVL.

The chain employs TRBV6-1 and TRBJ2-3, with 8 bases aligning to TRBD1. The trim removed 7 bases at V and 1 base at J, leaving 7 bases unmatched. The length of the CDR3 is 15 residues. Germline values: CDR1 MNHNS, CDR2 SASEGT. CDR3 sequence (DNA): TGTGCCAGCAATTATGCAGGGGGCGGCACAGATACGCAGTATTTT. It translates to CASNYAGGGTDTQYF.

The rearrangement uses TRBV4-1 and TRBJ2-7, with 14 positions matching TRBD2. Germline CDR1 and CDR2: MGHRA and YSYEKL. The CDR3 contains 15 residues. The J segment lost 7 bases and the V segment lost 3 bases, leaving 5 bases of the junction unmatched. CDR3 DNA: TGCGCCAGCAGCCACGGGACTAGCGGGAGATATGAGCAGTACTTC. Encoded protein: CASSHGTSGRYEQYF.

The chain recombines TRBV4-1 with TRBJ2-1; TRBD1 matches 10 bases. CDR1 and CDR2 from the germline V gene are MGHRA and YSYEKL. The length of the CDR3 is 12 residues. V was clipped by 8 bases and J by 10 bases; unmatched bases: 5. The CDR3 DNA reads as TGCGCCAGCGGGACAGGGGTAGGGGAGCAGTTCTTC. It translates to CASGTGVGEQFF.

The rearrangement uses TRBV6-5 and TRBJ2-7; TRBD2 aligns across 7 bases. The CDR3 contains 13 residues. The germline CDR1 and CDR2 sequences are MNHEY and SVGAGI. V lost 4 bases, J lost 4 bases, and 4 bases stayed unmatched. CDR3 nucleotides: TGTGCCAGCAGTTTTGCGGGAGTTTACGAGCAGTACTTC. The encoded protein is CASSFAGVYEQYF.

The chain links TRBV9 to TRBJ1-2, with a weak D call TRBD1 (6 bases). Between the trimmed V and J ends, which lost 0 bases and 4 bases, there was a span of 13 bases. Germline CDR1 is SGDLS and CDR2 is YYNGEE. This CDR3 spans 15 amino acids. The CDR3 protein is CASSVDEDSFYGYTF. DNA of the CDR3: TGTGCCAGCAGCGTAGATGAGGACAGTTTCTATGGCTACACCTTC. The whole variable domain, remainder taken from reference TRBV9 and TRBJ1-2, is DSGVTQTPKHLITATGQRVTLRCSPRSGDLSVYWYQQSLDQGLQFLIQYYNGEERAKGNILERFSAQQFPDLHSELNLSSLELGDSALYFCASSVDEDSFYGYTFGSGTRLTVV.